The rows below give T cell receptor beta chains drawn from one sample of a study of identifying expanded T cells in peripheral blood. Using immunoSEQ multiplex PCR, the repertoire was profiled, and TCRdb retains in-frame clones only, with some absent. The sample holds 65,000 to 95,000 clones; roughly 89% are singletons and the top ten take 7% to 7.5%. The material sequenced was blood. The origin of the receptors is a person aged 18 to 75 in good health. Both conserved end residues are part of each CDR3. Each record gives: clone size, D gene, J gene, V gene, CDR3 DNA, CDR3 protein. The D gene is left open where the match is weak. Expanded clones are given a class, and other clones once, few, many or no size at all.

clone size: NA
D gene: NA
J gene: TRBJ1-5
V gene: TRBV2
CDR3 DNA: TGTGCCAGCAGTGAAGCTACGAGGCGGACTCAGCCCCAGCATTTT
CDR3 protein: CASSEATRRTQPQHF

clone size: NA
D gene: NA
J gene: TRBJ2-1
V gene: TRBV7-2
CDR3 DNA: TGTGCCAGCAGCTTAGCGGAACTAGGAAAGGGGGAGCAGTTCTTC
CDR3 protein: CASSLAELGKGEQFF

clone size: NA
D gene: TRBD2
J gene: TRBJ2-2
V gene: TRBV6-1
CDR3 DNA: TGTGCCAGCAGAGCGGGAGGGTACACCGGGGAGCTGTTTTTT
CDR3 protein: CASRAGGYTGELFF

clone size: NA
D gene: TRBD1
J gene: TRBJ2-1
V gene: TRBV14
CDR3 DNA: TGTGCCAGCAGCCGAGGGACAGGCGCCGCCTACAATGAGCAGTTCTTC
CDR3 protein: CASSRGTGAAYNEQFF

clone size: NA
D gene: NA
J gene: TRBJ1-2
V gene: TRBV20-1
CDR3 DNA: TGCAGTGCTATCACAGCCTATGGCTACACCTTC
CDR3 protein: CSAITAYGYTF

clone size: few
D gene: NA
J gene: TRBJ1-2
V gene: TRBV2
CDR3 DNA: TGTGCCACCTCCGGGACAAACTATGGCTACACCTTC
CDR3 protein: CATSGTNYGYTF

clone size: NA
D gene: TRBD1
J gene: TRBJ1-1
V gene: TRBV11-2
CDR3 DNA: TGTGCCAGCAGCCTAGCGCAGGGGGCGAACACTGAAGCTTTCTTT
CDR3 protein: CASSLAQGANTEAFF

clone size: once
D gene: NA
J gene: TRBJ2-2
V gene: TRBV19
CDR3 DNA: TGTGCCAGTAGTATTCATGGGCGGGCGACCGGGGAGCTGTTTTTT
CDR3 protein: CASSIHGRATGELFF

clone size: NA
D gene: TRBD1
J gene: TRBJ1-3
V gene: TRBV9
CDR3 DNA: TGTGCCAGCAGCCTACAGGGGATCCCTGGAAACACCATATATTTT
CDR3 protein: CASSLQGIPGNTIYF

clone size: NA
D gene: NA
J gene: TRBJ2-6
V gene: TRBV27
CDR3 DNA: TGTGCCAGCAGTTATAGCTCTGGGGCCAACGTCCTGACTTTC
CDR3 protein: CASSYSSGANVLTF

clone size: NA
D gene: NA
J gene: TRBJ2-7
V gene: TRBV19
CDR3 DNA: TGTGCCAGTAGTATAAAGTTTGGGTCTCCGGGAGAGCAGTACTTC
CDR3 protein: CASSIKFGSPGEQYF

clone size: NA
D gene: NA
J gene: TRBJ1-5
V gene: TRBV27
CDR3 DNA: TGTGCCAGCAGCCCCCAGGGAAATCAGCCCCAGCATTTT
CDR3 protein: CASSPQGNQPQHF

clone size: NA
D gene: NA
J gene: TRBJ1-2
V gene: TRBV30
CDR3 DNA: TGTGCCTGGAGGGTAACAGGGCTATATGGCTACACCTTC
CDR3 protein: CAWRVTGLYGYTF

clone size: NA
D gene: TRBD2
J gene: TRBJ2-7
V gene: TRBV30
CDR3 DNA: TGTGCCTGGAGTGGGACTAGCGGAAACCGGCCCTACGAGCAGTACTTC
CDR3 protein: CAWSGTSGNRPYEQYF

clone size: once
D gene: TRBD1
J gene: TRBJ1-1
V gene: TRBV19
CDR3 DNA: TGTGCCAGTACGGCGGGACAGGGATACACTGAAGCTTTCTTT
CDR3 protein: CASTAGQGYTEAFF

clone size: once
D gene: TRBD1
J gene: TRBJ1-3
V gene: TRBV7-9
CDR3 DNA: TGTGCCAGCAGCTCGACAGGGACTGGAAACACCATATATTTT
CDR3 protein: CASSSTGTGNTIYF

clone size: NA
D gene: NA
J gene: TRBJ2-3
V gene: TRBV4-2
CDR3 DNA: TGTGCCAGCAGCCAAGGGAGCGCCGATGCGCAGTATTTT
CDR3 protein: CASSQGSADAQYF

clone size: NA
D gene: NA
J gene: TRBJ2-2
V gene: TRBV30
CDR3 DNA: TGTGCCCGGAAGGTGGGGGGCGGGACCGGGGAGCTGTTTTTT
CDR3 protein: CARKVGGGTGELFF

clone size: NA
D gene: NA
J gene: TRBJ2-7
V gene: TRBV10-2
CDR3 DNA: TGCGCCAGCAGGGCCAGCGGGGACACCTACGAGCAGTACTTC
CDR3 protein: CASRASGDTYEQYF

clone size: NA
D gene: NA
J gene: TRBJ1-3
V gene: TRBV4-3
CDR3 DNA: TGCGCCAGCAGCCAGGACTCAATCTCTGGAAACACCATATATTTT
CDR3 protein: CASSQDSISGNTIYF

clone size: NA
D gene: NA
J gene: TRBJ2-7
V gene: TRBV9
CDR3 DNA: TGTGCCAGCGGGGGGCAGTACTCCTACGAGCAGTACTTC
CDR3 protein: CASGGQYSYEQYF

clone size: NA
D gene: NA
J gene: TRBJ1-6
V gene: TRBV6-1
CDR3 DNA: TGTGCCAGCAGTGAATCCGGGACACGGATACTAAATTCACCCCTCCACTTT
CDR3 protein: CASSESGTRILNSPLHF

clone size: NA
D gene: NA
J gene: TRBJ1-3
V gene: TRBV18
CDR3 DNA: TGTGCCAGCTCACCAAAAGAATCATCTGGAAACACCATATATTTT
CDR3 protein: CASSPKESSGNTIYF

clone size: NA
D gene: NA
J gene: TRBJ2-2
V gene: TRBV19
CDR3 DNA: TGTGCCAGTAGTATCGCGGTCGTTAGTTTGGCCGGGGAGCTGTTTTTT
CDR3 protein: CASSIAVVSLAGELFF

clone size: NA
D gene: NA
J gene: TRBJ1-3
V gene: TRBV9
CDR3 DNA: TGTGCCAGCAGCGTAAGTGATTCAGGAAACACCATATATTTT
CDR3 protein: CASSVSDSGNTIYF

clone size: NA
D gene: NA
J gene: TRBJ1-1
V gene: TRBV2
CDR3 DNA: TGTGCCAGCATTTGGACTGGGAACACTGAAGCTTTCTTT
CDR3 protein: CASIWTGNTEAFF

clone size: many
D gene: NA
J gene: TRBJ2-1
V gene: TRBV5-1
CDR3 DNA: TGCGCCAGCACCCCGTGGGTCGGGCTATACAATGAGCAGTTCTTC
CDR3 protein: CASTPWVGLYNEQFF

clone size: NA
D gene: NA
J gene: TRBJ2-6
V gene: TRBV5-5
CDR3 DNA: TGTGCCAGCAGCTTGACAGGGTCTGCGGGGGCCAACGTCCTGACTTTC
CDR3 protein: CASSLTGSAGANVLTF

clone size: NA
D gene: NA
J gene: TRBJ2-3
V gene: TRBV7-8
CDR3 DNA: TGTGCCAGCAGCTTAAGGGGGGGAGATACGCAGTATTTT
CDR3 protein: CASSLRGGDTQYF

clone size: NA
D gene: NA
J gene: TRBJ1-1
V gene: TRBV15
CDR3 DNA: TGTGCCACCAGCAGAACAGGGTCGTGGGCTGAAGCTTTCTTT
CDR3 protein: CATSRTGSWAEAFF

clone size: NA
D gene: NA
J gene: TRBJ1-5
V gene: TRBV27
CDR3 DNA: TGTGCCAGCAGTTTAGCGGCCTCGCAACAGCCCCAGCATTTT
CDR3 protein: CASSLAASQQPQHF

clone size: NA
D gene: NA
J gene: TRBJ1-5
V gene: TRBV6-6
CDR3 DNA: TGTGCCAGCAGTTACACGGGGGTGGGTCTCAATCAGCCCCAGCATTTT
CDR3 protein: CASSYTGVGLNQPQHF

clone size: NA
D gene: TRBD1
J gene: TRBJ1-1
V gene: TRBV9
CDR3 DNA: TGTGCCAGCAGCGAACTACAGGGGCCGAACACTGAAGCTTTCTTT
CDR3 protein: CASSELQGPNTEAFF

clone size: NA
D gene: TRBD2
J gene: TRBJ2-3
V gene: TRBV10-3
CDR3 DNA: TGTGCCATCAGTGTTCTAGCGGGGCGAGGGACAGATACGCAGTATTTT
CDR3 protein: CAISVLAGRGTDTQYF

clone size: NA
D gene: NA
J gene: TRBJ2-3
V gene: TRBV13
CDR3 DNA: TGTGCCAGCAGCTCCATTTATATGGCCGTAGATACGCAGTATTTT
CDR3 protein: CASSSIYMAVDTQYF

clone size: NA
D gene: NA
J gene: TRBJ2-5
V gene: TRBV9
CDR3 DNA: TGTGCCAGCAGCGCCAGTCCCGGGATGGGAGAGACCCAGTACTTC
CDR3 protein: CASSASPGMGETQYF

clone size: NA
D gene: NA
J gene: TRBJ1-2
V gene: TRBV30
CDR3 DNA: TGTGCCTGGAGTGAGGGGAACAGCTATGGCTACACCTTC
CDR3 protein: CAWSEGNSYGYTF

clone size: NA
D gene: NA
J gene: TRBJ1-5
V gene: TRBV5-4
CDR3 DNA: TGTGCCAGCAGCGGCGAGACAGGGCCCCAGCATTTT
CDR3 protein: CASSGETGPQHF

clone size: NA
D gene: NA
J gene: TRBJ1-1
V gene: TRBV29-1
CDR3 DNA: TGCAGCGTTGAGACAGATCGGATGGGAGCTTTCTTT
CDR3 protein: CSVETDRMGAFF

clone size: NA
D gene: NA
J gene: TRBJ2-3
V gene: TRBV11-2
CDR3 DNA: TGTGCCAGCAGCTCCCAAGGGGGGGGGACAGATACGCAGTATTTT
CDR3 protein: CASSSQGGGTDTQYF

clone size: NA
D gene: NA
J gene: TRBJ1-5
V gene: TRBV4-1
CDR3 DNA: TGCGCCAGCAGCCAATACGAGACTAATCAGCCCCAGCATTTT
CDR3 protein: CASSQYETNQPQHF

clone size: once
D gene: NA
J gene: TRBJ1-3
V gene: TRBV5-1
CDR3 DNA: TGCGCCAGCACCCCGAATGACTCTGGAAACACCATATATTTT
CDR3 protein: CASTPNDSGNTIYF

clone size: NA
D gene: TRBD1
J gene: TRBJ1-4
V gene: TRBV14
CDR3 DNA: TGTGCCAGCAGTGAAACAGGGGGCGGTGAAAAACTGTTTTTT
CDR3 protein: CASSETGGGEKLFF

clone size: NA
D gene: NA
J gene: TRBJ2-2
V gene: TRBV5-4
CDR3 DNA: TGTGCCAGCAGCCCCTCGAGTCCCGGGGAGCTGTTTTTT
CDR3 protein: CASSPSSPGELFF

clone size: few
D gene: NA
J gene: TRBJ2-7
V gene: TRBV30
CDR3 DNA: TGTGCCTGGAGCGGGTTATCCTACGAGCAGTACTTC
CDR3 protein: CAWSGLSYEQYF

clone size: NA
D gene: NA
J gene: TRBJ1-1
V gene: TRBV6-5
CDR3 DNA: TGTGCCAGCAGTTACTCTTATCTACCGGGAAACACTGAAGCTTTCTTT
CDR3 protein: CASSYSYLPGNTEAFF

clone size: NA
D gene: NA
J gene: TRBJ1-1
V gene: TRBV18
CDR3 DNA: TGTGCCAGCTCACCGCAGGGAGGATGGGCTTTCTTT
CDR3 protein: CASSPQGGWAFF

clone size: once
D gene: NA
J gene: TRBJ2-5
V gene: TRBV9
CDR3 DNA: TGTGCCAGCAGCGTAGGTGGCAGTCGCGAGACCCAGTACTTC
CDR3 protein: CASSVGGSRETQYF

clone size: NA
D gene: NA
J gene: TRBJ1-2
V gene: TRBV6-5
CDR3 DNA: TGTGCCAGCAGTTACAGTTCAGGCAACTATGGCTACACCTTC
CDR3 protein: CASSYSSGNYGYTF

clone size: NA
D gene: NA
J gene: TRBJ2-1
V gene: TRBV30
CDR3 DNA: TGTGCCTGGGAGCGTCGGGGACCATGGGGGGACAAACCCAATGAGCAGTTCTTC
CDR3 protein: CAWERRGPWGDKPNEQFF

clone size: once
D gene: TRBD1
J gene: TRBJ1-2
V gene: TRBV29-1
CDR3 DNA: TGCAGCGTTGACCGCCTCGGGACAGGGAGCTATGGCTACACCTTC
CDR3 protein: CSVDRLGTGSYGYTF

clone size: NA
D gene: NA
J gene: TRBJ2-2
V gene: TRBV29-1
CDR3 DNA: TGCAGTTTTCGACCTACCCAGAACACCGGGGAGCTGTTTTTT
CDR3 protein: CSFRPTQNTGELFF

clone size: NA
D gene: NA
J gene: TRBJ2-7
V gene: TRBV12-5
CDR3 DNA: TGTGCTAGTGGCCAGACCTACGAGCAGTACTTC
CDR3 protein: CASGQTYEQYF

clone size: NA
D gene: NA
J gene: TRBJ1-1
V gene: TRBV5-1
CDR3 DNA: TGCGCCAGCAGCTTGGCCGGGCCGAACACTGAAGCTTTCTTT
CDR3 protein: CASSLAGPNTEAFF

clone size: NA
D gene: NA
J gene: TRBJ2-5
V gene: TRBV10-3
CDR3 DNA: TGTGCCATCAGTGAGTCAGGGGGAGGGAGAGAGACCCAGTACTTC
CDR3 protein: CAISESGGGRETQYF

clone size: NA
D gene: NA
J gene: TRBJ1-1
V gene: TRBV6-1
CDR3 DNA: TGTGCCAGCAGTGGCGATGGACCCGAAGCTTTCTTT
CDR3 protein: CASSGDGPEAFF

clone size: NA
D gene: NA
J gene: TRBJ2-1
V gene: TRBV18
CDR3 DNA: TGTGCCAGCTCACGGCCGGAGAGAGATGAGCAGTTCTTC
CDR3 protein: CASSRPERDEQFF

clone size: NA
D gene: NA
J gene: TRBJ2-2
V gene: TRBV29-1
CDR3 DNA: TGCAGCGTTGAAGATCTCTGGCAGAACACCGGGGAGCTGTTTTTT
CDR3 protein: CSVEDLWQNTGELFF

clone size: NA
D gene: NA
J gene: TRBJ1-2
V gene: TRBV5-1
CDR3 DNA: TGCGCCAGCAGCGGGGTAACAGGGTCGTACACCTTC
CDR3 protein: CASSGVTGSYTF

clone size: NA
D gene: NA
J gene: TRBJ1-2
V gene: TRBV25-1
CDR3 DNA: TGTGCCAGCAGTGGAACAGGGTGGAATAACTATGGCTACACCTTC
CDR3 protein: CASSGTGWNNYGYTF